This entry features one T cell receptor beta chain sequence. The antigen remains undetermined. V shed 5 bases and J shed 5 bases, with 14 bases lying between them. Germline-derived CDR1 and CDR2 are SGHRS and YFSETQ. The CDR3 is made up of 13 amino acids. The sample is drawn from a study of beta chain features in type 1 diabetes. Overall study context: Age, gender, cell numbers and subset yield matched between patients and controls.

Study findings and constraints: When Type 1 diabetes patients were examined, their TCRB CDR3s proved moderately but significantly shorter in all four CD4+ subsets.

The study reverse transcribed the entire isolated RNA, so it sequenced expressed TCRB transcripts. Sequenced by immunoSEQ multiplex PCR; TCRdb stores in-frame clones only, minus some. Among 500,000 to 850,000 clones listed, over 12% were seen once. Sequencing was performed on naive CD4+ T cells from blood. The clonotype originates from a man aged 18 to 35 with type 1 diabetes. The chain joins TRBV5-1 to TRBJ2-7; D is undetermined. The CDR3 DNA reads TGCGCCAGCAGGGCAGAGTTTCAGGACGAGCAGTACTTC. Translating it yields CASRAEFQDEQYF. Variable domain in full (rest from reference TRBV5-1 and TRBJ2-7): KAGVTQTPRYLIKTRGQQVTLSCSPISGHRSVSWYQQTPGQGLQFLFEYFSETQRNKGNFPGRFSGRQFSNSRSEMNVSTLELGDSALYLCASRAEFQDEQYFGPGTRLTVT.